A selection of T cell receptor beta chains follows, all from one sample in a study of regulatory T cells in long-lasting Graves disease. TCRdb called the multiplex PCR reads again in MiXCR, with one record for every CDR3 protein. The table records more than 650,000 distinct CDR3 sequences, 25% to 35% of them present only once. This material consisted of peripheral blood mononuclear cells (PBMCs), taken when the disease was refractory, from a patient treated with antithyroid drugs. The receptor set was obtained from a female donor with Graves disease. Each CDR3 is given with its conserved first and last residue. D genes are given only for firm matches. Not every row has a clone size; where given, it reads once, few, many or a size class.

d_gene	v_gene	j_gene	abundance	CDR3nt	CDR3aa
-	TRBV6-1	TRBJ2-2	few	TGTGCCAGCAGGACCCGCGGACTTAGAGGCGGCACCGGGGAGCTGTTTTTT	CASRTRGLRGGTGELFF
-	TRBV6-1	TRBJ1-5	few	TGTGCCAGCGGGAGGGTGAATCAGCCCCAGCATTTT	CASGRVNQPQHF
-	TRBV29-1	TRBJ1-2	-	TGCAGCGTTGAATTAATGGGACCTTCTAACTATGGCTACACCTTC	CSVELMGPSNYGYTF
TRBD1	TRBV15	TRBJ1-2	many	TGTGCCACCAGCATTGGACAGGGGCCGAACTATGGCTACACCTTC	CATSIGQGPNYGYTF
-	TRBV25-1	TRBJ1-1	-	TGTGCCAGCAGTGAATCGAGGGTAACTGAGAACACTGAAGCTTTCTTT	CASSESRVTENTEAFF
-	TRBV28	TRBJ1-5	once	TGTGCCAGCAGTCTTAGGACCTATCAGCCCCAGCATTTT	CASSLRTYQPQHF
-	TRBV27	TRBJ1-4	-	TGTGCCAGCAGTTTACGCCGTGGTGGGGAACTGTTTTTT	CASSLRRGGELFF
-	TRBV27	TRBJ1-2	many	TGTGCCAGCAGTAGCGCGGACAGTAACTATGGCTACACCTTC	CASSSADSNYGYTF
TRBD1	TRBV12-3/TRBV12-4	TRBJ1-2	-	TGTGCCAGCAGTTTAAGGCTCAGGGGGCGATATGGCTACACCTTC	CASSLRLRGRYGYTF
TRBD1	TRBV30	TRBJ2-5	few	TGTGCCTGGAGGTACAGGGGCAGGGAGACCCAGTACTTC	CAWRYRGRETQYF
-	TRBV10-3	TRBJ2-5	-	TGTGCCATCAGGACCACAGAGTTCTTCCAAGAGACCCAGTACTTC	CAIRTTEFFQETQYF
TRBD2	TRBV11-2	TRBJ2-7	few	TGTGCCAGCAGCTTAGTGGGCGGGGGGTACGAGCAGTACTTC	CASSLVGGGYEQYF
-	TRBV27	TRBJ1-5	-	TGTGCCAGCAGTTTATCGATTTTTGACAGCCGCAATCAGCCCCAGCATTTT	CASSLSIFDSRNQPQHF
TRBD1	TRBV12-3/TRBV12-4	TRBJ1-1	many	TGTGCCAGCAGTTTCGGGACAGGGGCCCGGGGTGAAGCTTTCTTT	CASSFGTGARGEAFF
TRBD1	TRBV6-1	TRBJ2-7	-	TGTGCCAGCAGTAAGCTCACGGGACAGGGTGAGGACGAGCAGTACTTC	CASSKLTGQGEDEQYF
-	TRBV19	TRBJ1-1	few	TGTGCCAGTAGTATAGTCCGCCGCACTGAAGCTTTCTTT	CASSIVRRTEAFF
-	TRBV6-1	TRBJ1-1	-	TGTGCCAGCAGCCAAGTCGCCGGGGGCCCTGAAGCTTTCTTT	CASSQVAGGPEAFF
TRBD1	TRBV2	TRBJ2-5	many	TGTGCCAGCAGGGGTTGGGACAGACAAGAGACCCAGTACTTC	CASRGWDRQETQYF
-	TRBV7-8	TRBJ1-4	-	TGTGCCGGCAGCTTAACAGGGCCCGCAACTAATGAAAAACTGTTTTTT	CAGSLTGPATNEKLFF
-	TRBV2	TRBJ1-5	-	TGTGCCAGCAGTGAAGGGAAACAGCCCCAGCATTTT	CASSEGKQPQHF